Following are 30 T cell receptor beta chains from one sample sequenced in a study of ipilimumab plus nivolumab after autologous stem cell transplantation. Sequencing was performed with immunoSEQ multiplex PCR; in TCRdb, only in-frame clones are kept and a portion is missing. The profile shows fewer than 95,000 clones, over 80% of them singletons. The input for sequencing was PBMCs, taken in a trial of ipilimumab plus nivolumab as post-transplant consolidation. These receptors were taken from a male donor with diffuse large B-cell lymphoma.

Turning to this clone: The junction does not match germline at one end; this may be a read error. The chain uses TRBV2 and TRBJ2-5, with no clear D. The V gene's germline CDR1 is SNHLY and CDR2 FYNNEI. The CDR3 has 12 residues. The CDR3 nucleotides are TGTGCCAGCAGCGCGGCAGCCTCCCAGTGTGACTTC. Its translation is CASSAAASQCDF.

V and J are TRBV4-1 and TRBJ2-3, with 7 bases aligning to TRBD2. V dropped 0 bases and J dropped 0; count of bases not matched to a gene: 6. The CDR3 totals 17 residues. The V gene's germline CDR1 is MGHRA and CDR2 YSYEKL. CDR3 residues: CASSQDSWRGSTDTQYF. The CDR3 DNA reads as TGCGCCAGCAGCCAAGATTCATGGCGGGGGAGCACAGATACGCAGTATTTT.

This clone was detected a few times. The rearrangement links TRBV4-1 to TRBJ2-2; 11 positions match TRBD2. Germline V lookup: CDR1 MGHRA, CDR2 YSYEKL. This CDR3 region has 20 residues. The V and J ends lost 3 bases and 6 bases, in that order; junction bases with no gene match: 18. CDR3 sequence (DNA): TGCGCCAGCAGCCATTTAAGGACAGGGATCCGACTAGCGGGGCCCGGGGAGCTGTTTTTT. Translated, it gives CASSHLRTGIRLAGPGELFF.

The rearrangement links TRBV18 to TRBJ2-2; 9 nucleotides match TRBD1. Germline V gene sequence: CDR1 KGHSH, CDR2 LQKENI. The CDR3 covers 15 residues. After removal of 6 bases from V and 1 base from J, the junction contained 3 bases not matched to a gene. This CDR3 is CASSLGQGNTGELFF. CDR3 DNA sequence: TGTGCCAGCTCTTTGGGACAGGGGAACACCGGGGAGCTGTTTTTT.

V gene TRBV7-2 combines with J gene TRBJ2-1; D might be TRBD2 (7 bases). The CDR3 has 16 amino acids. Germline CDR1 and CDR2: SGHTA and FQGNSA. V was cut by 6 bases and J by 0 bases, with 15 bases left in between. CDR3 nucleotide sequence: TGTGCCAGCAGAGGAGGGGGGGCGGTCTCCTACAATGAGCAGTTCTTC. Translating gives CASRGGGAVSYNEQFF.

In this sample, this clone turned up once. The rearrangement links TRBV29-1 to TRBJ2-1; possible D gene TRBD2, 6 bases. The CDR3 has 11 residues. Trimming stripped 7 bases from V and 5 bases from J, with 9 bases between. CDR1 SQVTM and CDR2 ANQGSEA come from the germline V gene. DNA of the CDR3: TGCAGCGGGGGGGAGCACAATGAGCAGTTCTTC. It specifies CSGGEHNEQFF.

This clone was detected only once. This sequence joins TRBV12-5 and TRBJ2-2; TRBD2 agrees at 11 bases. Unmatched junction bases numbered 13, after V lost 2 bases and J lost 2 bases. The CDR3 contains 20 residues. Germline lookup yields CDR1 LGHNT and CDR2 FRNRAP. The CDR3 is CASGLTARTSGGPNTGELFF. Here the CDR3 DNA reads TGTGCTAGTGGTTTGACTGCCCGCACTAGCGGGGGCCCCAACACCGGGGAGCTGTTTTTT. Variable domain in full (rest from reference TRBV12-5 and TRBJ2-2): DARVTQTPRHKVTEMGQEVTMRCQPILGHNTVFWYRQTMMQGLELLAYFRNRAPLDDSGMPKDRFSAEMPDATLATLKIQPSEPRDSAVYFCASGLTARTSGGPNTGELFFGEGSRLTVL.

J is TRBJ1-6 and V is TRBV6-5; no clear D gene. V lost 2 bases and J 11 bases, leaving 13 bases between the germline ends. Looked up from germline, CDR1 is MNHEY and CDR2 is SVGAGI. The CDR3 length is 14 residues. In DNA form, the CDR3 reads TGTGCCAGCAGTTACGAGTGGGCTGGGGCACCCCTCCACTTT. This codes for CASSYEWAGAPLHF.

The chain combines TRBV19 with TRBJ2-1; a possible D gene is TRBD2 (6 bases). Trimming stripped 4 bases from V and 4 bases from J, with 14 bases between. The CDR3 length is 15 residues. Germline CDR1 reads LNHDA; CDR2 reads SQIVND (reference sequence). The CDR3: CASSKSGPEYNEQFF. CDR3 sequence (DNA): TGTGCCAGTAGTAAAAGCGGGCCCGAATACAATGAGCAGTTCTTC. Filled out from reference TRBV19 and TRBJ2-1, the complete variable domain reads DGGITQSPKYLFRKEGQNVTLSCEQNLNHDAMYWYRQDPGQGLRLIYYSQIVNDFQKGDIAEGYSVSREKKESFPLTVTSAQKNPTAFYLCASSKSGPEYNEQFFGPGTRLTVL.

This clone was found once. The chain is built from TRBV4-1 and TRBJ2-7, with 12 bases fitting TRBD2. The CDR3 loop spans 18 amino acids. J gave up 5 bases and V 4 bases, and 15 bases lay outside the gene matches. Germline V gene lookup returns CDR1 MGHRA and CDR2 YSYEKL. CDR3 in amino acids: CASSLRISASGGADEQYF. Written as DNA, the CDR3 is TGCGCCAGCAGCCTTAGAATCTCGGCTAGCGGGGGGGCGGACGAGCAGTACTTC.

The rearrangement joins TRBV19 to TRBJ2-7; tentatively, D is TRBD1 (6 bases). The V and J ends lost 6 bases and 7 bases respectively, with 16 bases between them. This CDR3 contains 13 residues. Germline V CDR1 and CDR2: LNHDA, SQIVND (reference sequence). CDR3 loop: CASRVAARGEQYF. The CDR3 bases are TGTGCCAGTAGAGTTGCGGCCAGGGGTGAGCAGTACTTC.

This rearrangement joins TRBV25-1 to TRBJ2-1; D might be TRBD2 (6 bases). V was cut by 6 bases and J by 2 bases, with 20 bases left in between. The CDR3 runs to 17 residues. Germline CDR1 MGHDK, CDR2 SYGVNS. This CDR3 is CASSKPIGEVTYNEQFF. CDR3 in DNA: TGTGCCAGCAGCAAGCCGATAGGGGAGGTGACCTACAATGAGCAGTTCTTC.

This chain joins TRBV11-1 and TRBJ2-2; the match to TRBD1 covers 9 bases. The J segment lost 6 bases and the V segment lost 6 bases, leaving 14 bases of the junction unmatched. From germline, CDR1 is SGHAT and CDR2 FQDESV (reference sequence). CDR3 length equals 17 residues. As DNA, the CDR3 is TGTGCCAGCAGATCCCTTACCGGGACAGGGTTTTCCGGGGAGCTGTTTTTT. It yields the protein CASRSLTGTGFSGELFF.

The rearrangement joins TRBV5-6 to TRBJ1-1; D perhaps matches TRBD1 (5 bases). The CDR3 totals 13 residues. V was shortened by 4 bases and J by 5 bases, with 12 bases between the two germline ends. Per the germline V gene, CDR1 is SGHDT and CDR2 is YYEEEE. The CDR3 coding sequence is TGTGCCAGCAGCCCTTTGGGGGGGACTGAAGCTTTCTTT. Translating it yields CASSPLGGTEAFF.

The rearrangement joins TRBV9 to TRBJ2-3; 8 bases align to TRBD2. In germline, CDR1 is SGDLS, CDR2 YYNGEE. The CDR3 has 17 amino acids. After removal of 5 bases from V and 1 base from J, the junction contained 12 bases not matched to a gene. The CDR3 sequence: CASSPNLAGSRTDTQYF. The CDR3 DNA is TGTGCCAGCAGTCCGAATTTAGCGGGGAGCCGCACAGATACGCAGTATTTT.

The chain combines TRBV7-8 with TRBJ2-1; 14 bases map to TRBD2. The CDR3 is 17 amino acids. V shed 5 bases, J shed 9 bases, and the junction held 12 bases outside the gene matches. The germline gives CDR1 SGHVS, CDR2 FQNEAQ. The CDR3 nucleotides are TGTGCCAGCAGCCTTTCCCCGGGACTAGCGGGGGTGAGTGAGCAGTTCTTC. Translated: CASSLSPGLAGVSEQFF.

The V call is TRBV5-3, the J call TRBJ1-5; D is unresolved. TRBV5-3 is an ORF, and what it does is uncertain. CDR3 length: 13 amino acids. V gave up 10 bases and J gave up 0 bases, with 11 bases separating them. The CDR3 DNA sequence: TGTGCCGCCTCAGGCGGTAGCAATCAGCCCCAGCATTTT. Its protein is CAASGGSNQPQHF.

The chain uses TRBV6-6 and TRBJ1-1; unclear D gene. This CDR3 has 16 residues. The germline gives CDR1 MNHNY, CDR2 SVGAGI (reference sequence). The V end was cut by 2 bases, the J end by 6 bases, with 19 bases between. Written as DNA, the CDR3 is TGTGCCAGCAGTTACCCATCCGGGTCCCGAAACGCTGAAGCTTTCTTT. Translation gives CASSYPSGSRNAEAFF.

This clone turned up a few times. The J gene is TRBJ2-7, the V gene TRBV11-2; 7 bases agree with TRBD2. This CDR3 is built from 16 residues. CDR1 is SGHAT and CDR2 is FQNNGV in the germline V gene. V was clipped by 0 bases and J by 0 bases; unmatched bases: 5. The CDR3 sequence: CASSLDSGGSSYEQYF. CDR3 nucleotides: TGTGCCAGCAGCTTAGATTCGGGCGGGAGCTCCTACGAGCAGTACTTC.

The chain is built from TRBV7-9 and TRBJ1-1, with D unresolved. Trimming removed 7 bases from V and 1 base from J, with 19 bases in between. The CDR3 length is 16 residues. The germline V gene has CDR1 SEHNR and CDR2 FQNEAQ (reference sequence). In nucleotides, the CDR3 is TGTGCCAGCACCCCCCGGGTGGGCCGGACGAACACTGAAGCTTTCTTT. Translated: CASTPRVGRTNTEAFF.

In this sample, this clone turned up a few times. The chain is built from TRBV11-2 and TRBJ2-7, with D perhaps TRBD2 (5 bases). This CDR3 region has 14 residues. Germline V gives CDR1 SGHAT, CDR2 FQNNGV. V was pared by 5 bases and J by 5 bases, with 16 bases between. In nucleotides, the CDR3 is TGTGCCAGCAGCCCAGGCGGGCGTACCCACGAGCAGTACTTC. Translating gives CASSPGGRTHEQYF.

The genes are TRBV2 and TRBJ2-6, with TRBD2 matching over 7 bases. CDR3 size: 16 residues. The V segment lost 7 bases and the J segment 4 bases; nucleotides outside the gene matches: 10. Germline V gene lookup returns CDR1 SNHLY and CDR2 FYNNEI. The CDR3 reads CASIPRGVPGANVLTF. The CDR3 DNA sequence: TGTGCCAGCATCCCACGGGGGGTGCCCGGGGCCAACGTCCTGACTTTC.

J is TRBJ1-6 and V is TRBV18; D perhaps matches TRBD1 (5 bases). V was pared by 5 bases and J by 9 bases, with 17 bases between. The CDR3 contains 15 residues. CDR1 is KGHSH and CDR2 is LQKENI in the germline V gene. The CDR3 DNA follows: TGTGCCAGCTCATCAACCAGGGATTTGCTTTCACCCCTCCACTTT. Translating it yields CASSSTRDLLSPLHF.

This clone was counted once. This chain joins TRBV6-5 and TRBJ2-7, with D perhaps assigned TRBD1 or TRBD2 (5 bases each). This CDR3 comprises 13 residues. Germline V gene lookup returns CDR1 MNHEY and CDR2 SVGAGI. V lost 2 bases, J lost 3 bases, and 8 bases lay in between. DNA for the CDR3: TGTGCCAGCAGTTACGGGGCGGGCTACGAGCAGTACTTC. It encodes CASSYGAGYEQYF.

This chain connects TRBV6-1 to TRBJ1-1, with 8 bases aligning to TRBD1. The CDR3 consists of 16 residues. Germline CDR1 is MNHNS and CDR2 is SASEGT. The ends lost 4 bases at V and 4 bases at J; junction bases unmatched: 11. The CDR3 protein is CASSVQGVWGSTEAFF. CDR3 in DNA: TGTGCCAGCAGTGTACAGGGGGTTTGGGGGAGCACTGAAGCTTTCTTT.

This chain uses TRBV9 with TRBJ2-2; D might be TRBD2 (7 bases). The V end lost 4 bases, the J end lost 2 bases, and 15 bases lay between the germline ends. Germline V gene sequence: CDR1 SGDLS, CDR2 YYNGEE. This CDR3 has 16 residues. CDR3 in amino acids: CASSPLGGRNTGELFF. The CDR3 DNA reads as TGTGCCAGCAGCCCCCTCGGGGGGCGCAACACCGGGGAGCTGTTTTTT.

The chain is built from TRBV30 and TRBJ2-3; D gene uncertain. V dropped 6 bases and J dropped 1 base, with 17 bases sitting between them. The germline gives CDR1 GTSNPN, CDR2 SVGIG (reference sequence). There are 15 residues in the CDR3. The CDR3 is CACILIPAGTDTQYF. DNA of the CDR3: TGTGCCTGTATTCTGATCCCGGCTGGCACAGATACGCAGTATTTT.

In this sample, this clone turned up a few times. V and J are TRBV4-2 and TRBJ2-3, with TRBD2 as a possible D gene (7 bases). Deletions cut 1 base from V and 6 bases from J, with 20 bases between. Germline V CDR1 and CDR2: LGHNA, YNFKEQ. This CDR3 spans 17 amino acids. Here the CDR3 reads CASSQGGGPGEGDTQYF. CDR3 in DNA: TGTGCCAGCAGCCAAGGCGGCGGGCCAGGGGAGGGGGATACGCAGTATTTT.

The chain carries TRBV2 and TRBJ2-1; 11 bases map to TRBD2. Germline lookup yields CDR1 SNHLY and CDR2 FYNNEI. The CDR3 is made up of 15 amino acids. Trimming took 5 bases from V and 6 from J; bases not matched to a gene: 6. The CDR3 region is CASSSTSGARNEQFF. The CDR3 nucleotides are TGTGCCAGCAGTTCGACTAGCGGGGCCCGCAATGAGCAGTTCTTC.

The chain joins TRBV6-6 to TRBJ1-4; unclear D gene. This CDR3 comprises 13 residues. The V end was cut by 2 bases, the J end by 5 bases, with 6 bases between. The V gene's germline CDR1 is MNHNY and CDR2 SVGAGI (reference sequence). The CDR3 coding sequence is TGTGCCAGCAGTTACGTGGGAAATGAAAAACTGTTTTTT. This gives the protein CASSYVGNEKLFF.